Below are 2 T cell receptor beta chains sequenced from a single sample in a study of identical twins. TCRdb ran MiXCR on the 5' RACE reads and lists one entry per CDR3 protein. In the table there are hundreds of thousands of distinct CDR3 sequences, around 8.6% of which are singletons. The sample was also reused in another study, on yellow fever vaccine responses in identical twins.

The sequenced material came from PBMCs. These receptors were obtained from a woman between 18 and 29 years old in good health.

This clonotype was counted between two and nine times. The V gene is TRBV6-1, the J gene TRBJ1-1; the match to TRBD1 covers 9 bases. CDR3 length equals 15 residues. CDR1 is MNHNS and CDR2 is SASEGT in the germline V gene. The junction had 12 bases not matched to a gene; V was cut back by 6 bases and J by 7 bases. The CDR3 region has the DNA TGTGCCAGCAGGCGTGGCACAGGGGGCGCGAGTGAAGCTTTCTTT. Residues: CASRRGTGGASEAFF.

There are many counts of this clonotype. The chain carries TRBV6-1 and TRBJ2-7, with D perhaps TRBD2 (6 bases). This CDR3 spans 13 amino acids. Trimming left V 7 bases short and J 5 bases short, with 15 bases between. CDR1 is MNHNS, CDR2 SASEGT, per germline. The CDR3: CASTYGAGNEQYF. The CDR3 DNA is TGTGCCAGCACCTACGGGGCGGGGAACGAGCAGTACTTC.